This TCR beta chain is from a study of cytomegalovirus exposure and HLA in healthy donors. The PCR was carried out with 60 Vbeta primers and 13 Jbeta primers. Some clones are missing from TCRdb's copy, which holds only in-frame ones; the method was immunoSEQ multiplex PCR. Of about 170,000 clones listed, about three quarters were seen once; the top ten hold about 0.93%. Findings and limits, study-wide: The HLA-A and HLA-B alleles of most subjects were reportedly predicted accurately from TCR beta sequences. Most TCR beta V segments were productive about 87% or about 30% of the time in an earlier analysis.

Of note for this clone: Its target is unknown.

The CDR3 length is 16 residues. V was trimmed by 2 bases and J by 0 bases, leaving 10 bases between them. Germline V CDR1 and CDR2: MDHEN, SYDVKM. The sequencing sample was made of PBMCs. The source of this sequence is a woman aged 50 to 65 in good health and CMV-seropositive. The J gene is TRBJ1-4, the V gene TRBV28, with D hard to call. The CDR3 DNA follows: TGTGCCAGCAGTTTAGGTTCTAGAACAACTAATGAAAAACTGTTTTTT. It encodes CASSLGSRTTNEKLFF.